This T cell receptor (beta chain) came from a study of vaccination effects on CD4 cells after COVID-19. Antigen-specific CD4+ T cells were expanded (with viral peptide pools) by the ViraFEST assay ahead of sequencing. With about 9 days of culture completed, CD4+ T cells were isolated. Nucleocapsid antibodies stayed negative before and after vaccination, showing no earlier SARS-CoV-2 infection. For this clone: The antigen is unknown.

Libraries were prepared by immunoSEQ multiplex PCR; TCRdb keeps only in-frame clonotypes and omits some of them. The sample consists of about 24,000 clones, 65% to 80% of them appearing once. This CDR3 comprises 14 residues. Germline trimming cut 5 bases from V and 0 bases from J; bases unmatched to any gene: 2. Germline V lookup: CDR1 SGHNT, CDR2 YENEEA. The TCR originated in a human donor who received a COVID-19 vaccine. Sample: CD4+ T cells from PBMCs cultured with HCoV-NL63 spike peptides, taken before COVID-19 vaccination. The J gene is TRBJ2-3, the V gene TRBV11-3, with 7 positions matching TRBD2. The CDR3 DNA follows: TGTGCCAGCAGCCTTAGCGGGAGCACAGATACGCAGTATTTT. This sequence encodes CASSLSGSTDTQYF.